Described below is a single T cell receptor beta chain sequence and its context. The sample is drawn from a study of shared clonotypes between healthy human individuals. Study-level information: Donors had three CD4 naive, three CD4 memory, two CD8 naive and one CD8 memory plate apiece.

Assay used: immunoSEQ multiplex PCR; TCRdb lists only in-frame clones, some missing. The profile shows hundreds of thousands of clones, roughly 70% of them singletons. Germline loops: CDR1 MDHEN, CDR2 SYDVKM. CDR3 length equals 14 residues. V lost 3 bases to trimming and J lost 4 bases, with 12 bases between them. The genes are TRBV28 and TRBJ1-2; D perhaps matches TRBD1 (5 bases). Sequencing input: memory CD4+ T cells sorted from blood. The subset: CD45RA-negative fraction. The clonotype was recovered from a woman aged 30 to 39 in good health. The CDR3 reads CASSFPTETYGYTF. CDR3 in DNA: TGTGCCAGCAGTTTTCCGACAGAAACCTATGGCTACACCTTC.